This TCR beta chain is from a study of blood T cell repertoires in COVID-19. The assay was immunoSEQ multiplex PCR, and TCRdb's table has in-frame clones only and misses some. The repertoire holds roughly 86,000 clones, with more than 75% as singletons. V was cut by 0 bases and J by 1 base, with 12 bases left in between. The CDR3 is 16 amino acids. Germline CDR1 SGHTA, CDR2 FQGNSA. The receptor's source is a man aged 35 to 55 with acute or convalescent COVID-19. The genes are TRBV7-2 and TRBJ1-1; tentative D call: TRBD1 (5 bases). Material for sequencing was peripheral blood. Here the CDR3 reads CASSLAPSRANTEAFF. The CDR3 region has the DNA TGTGCCAGCAGCTTAGCCCCAAGCAGGGCGAACACTGAAGCTTTCTTT.